One and the same sample provided the 20 T cell receptor beta chains below, sequenced in a study of human T cells and chemical hapten exposure. Time point indicated: patch test 1, 2 weeks after DPC sensitization. Treatment of the sample: therapeutic diphenylcyclopropenone sensitization with weekly scalp DPC. One entry per CDR3 protein results from TCRdb running MiXCR on the RACE reads. The sample gives around 340,000 distinct CDR3 sequences, under 8% of which show up once; 7% to 10% is in the top ten. Sequenced material: whole blood, taken in connection with sensitization to the hapten diphenylcyclopropenone (DPC). The source is a woman between 18 and 29 years old with alopecia areata. Some clones in this sample may be carry-over from other donors' samples.

This clonotype has more than one count but fewer than ten. V usage is TRBV12-3 or TRBV12-4 and J usage is TRBJ2-3; the D gene is possibly TRBD2 (6 bases). The CDR3 contains 15 residues. The germline V and J ends were trimmed by 3 bases and 0 bases, with 10 bases remaining between them. CDR3 sequence (DNA): TGTGCCAGCAGTTTCGCGGGGCCTAGCACAGATACGCAGTATTTT. Its translation is CASSFAGPSTDTQYF.

This clonotype was recorded at least ten times. V usage is TRBV9 and J usage is TRBJ2-1, with TRBD2 matching over 10 bases. From germline, CDR1 is SGDLS and CDR2 YYNGEE. Losses at the gene ends were 0 bases for V and 4 bases for J; bases not matched to a gene: 4. The CDR3 has 16 amino acids. CDR3 DNA sequence: TGTGCCAGCAGCGTAGGAAGTAGCGGGGGGTACAATGAGCAGTTCTTC. Translation gives CASSVGSSGGYNEQFF.

This clonotype was seen many times. The rearrangement joins TRBV4-2 to TRBJ2-7; D may be TRBD1 or TRBD2 (5 bases each). Germline V lookup: CDR1 LGHNA, CDR2 YNFKEQ. V lost 2 bases to trimming and J lost 3 bases, with 17 bases between them. This CDR3 region has 16 residues. The CDR3 nucleotides are TGTGCCAGCAGCCAATCGCAGGGAGAGGGGTACTACGAGCAGTACTTC. Amino acids: CASSQSQGEGYYEQYF.

This clonotype came up many times. This chain links TRBV7-2 with TRBJ2-3; no firm D call. Germline V lookup: CDR1 SGHTA, CDR2 FQGNSA. V dropped 1 base and J dropped 2 bases, with 10 bases sitting between them. This CDR3 is built from 15 residues. CDR3 DNA sequence: TGTGCCAGCAGCTTAGTGCCCTTACCCACAGATACGCAGTATTTT. It specifies CASSLVPLPTDTQYF.

The CDR3 loop reads CASSLPLGINSPLHF. The CDR3 DNA reads TGTGCCAGCAGCTTACCCCTTGGGATCAATTCACCCCTCCACTTT. This sequence joins TRBV7-2 and TRBJ1-6; no clear D. Germline assignment: CDR1 SGHTA and CDR2 FQGNSA. The V end was cut by 2 bases, the J end by 7 bases, with 12 bases between. The CDR3 totals 15 residues.

This clonotype was seen repeatedly, ten times or more. This chain connects TRBV6-5 to TRBJ2-1; TRBD1 agrees at 8 bases. This CDR3 contains 17 residues. Trimming at V came to 6 bases and at J to 4 bases, leaving 14 bases not matched to a gene. Germline assignment: CDR1 MNHEY and CDR2 SVGAGI. DNA for the CDR3: TGTGCCAGCAGCCTTACCCCGGGACAGGCGCTTTACAATGAGCAGTTCTTC. Translating gives CASSLTPGQALYNEQFF.

The V and J genes are TRBV5-5 and TRBJ1-1; D unclear. Trimming left V 5 bases short and J 3 bases short, with 11 bases between. The germline V gene has CDR1 SGHKS and CDR2 YYEKEE (reference sequence). The CDR3 has 13 residues. Here the CDR3 DNA reads TGTGCCAGCAGTGGCCAAACAGACACTGAAGCTTTCTTT. It is translated as CASSGQTDTEAFF.

This sequence joins TRBV6-2 or TRBV6-3 and TRBJ2-1, with 7 positions matching TRBD1. J gave up 6 bases and V 5 bases, and 7 bases lay outside the gene matches. This CDR3 comprises 14 residues. The V gene's germline CDR1 is MNHEY and CDR2 SVGEGT. As DNA, the CDR3 is TGTGCCAGCAGTACCGACGCAGGGGGCAATGAGCAGTTCTTC. Translation: CASSTDAGGNEQFF.

This clonotype was detected a few times. The J gene is TRBJ2-5, the V gene TRBV6-5; D is possibly TRBD2 (5 bases). The germline V gene has CDR1 MNHEY and CDR2 SVGAGI. Between the trimmed V and J ends, which lost 0 bases and 4 bases, there was a span of 9 bases. The CDR3 contains 14 residues. CDR3 in amino acids: CASSYSSRAETQYF. CDR3 in DNA: TGTGCCAGCAGTTACTCGTCGCGGGCAGAGACCCAGTACTTC.

This clonotype was recorded at least ten times. This chain connects TRBV11-2 to TRBJ2-7; D remains unclear. V was trimmed by 0 bases and J by 2 bases, leaving 8 bases between them. This CDR3 has 14 amino acids. CDR1 SGHAT and CDR2 FQNNGV come from the germline V gene. The CDR3 nucleotides read TGTGCCAGCAGCTTAGATCCCAGGCCCTACGAGCAGTACTTC. Protein sequence: CASSLDPRPYEQYF.

The chain recombines TRBV10-2 with TRBJ2-3; TRBD2 aligns across 12 bases. Losses at the gene ends were 5 bases for V and 8 bases for J; bases not matched to a gene: 8. CDR3 length: 15 residues. The germline CDR1 and CDR2 sequences are WSHSY and SAAADI. This chain's CDR3 is CASSLAGGPSATQYF. The DNA of the CDR3 is TGCGCCAGCAGTCTAGCGGGGGGGCCTTCCGCTACGCAGTATTTT.

V is TRBV6-2 or TRBV6-3 and J is TRBJ2-3; 8 positions match TRBD1. V shed 0 bases and J 2 bases; nucleotides not matched to a gene: 4. CDR3 length: 16 residues. Germline V CDR1 and CDR2: MNHEY, SVGEGT. The CDR3 here is CASSYSTGDLTDTQYF. The CDR3 coding sequence is TGTGCCAGCAGTTACTCGACAGGGGACCTCACAGATACGCAGTATTTT.

This clonotype was found a few times. The chain has TRBV6-2 or TRBV6-3 and TRBJ2-4; 7 bases line up with TRBD1. The germline V gene has CDR1 MNHEY and CDR2 SVGEGT. The CDR3 is made up of 12 amino acids. The V and J ends lost 6 bases and 4 bases, in that order; junction bases with no gene match: 0. CDR3 coding DNA: TGTGCCAGCAGCAGGGGGAAAAACATTCAGTACTTC. Translated, it gives CASSRGKNIQYF.

Ten or more counts support this clonotype. The chain recombines TRBV7-2 with TRBJ2-2; 10 bases are shared with TRBD1. V dropped 3 bases and J dropped 4; count of bases not matched to a gene: 5. This CDR3 region has 16 residues. CDR1 and CDR2 (germline): SGHTA, FQGNSA. In DNA, the CDR3 is TGTGCCAGCAGCTTGATCCGGGACAGGGGCACCGGGGAGCTGTTTTTT. Protein: CASSLIRDRGTGELFF.

This clonotype has a handful of counts. J is TRBJ1-1 and V is TRBV2, with D possibly being TRBD1 (6 bases). Germline assignment: CDR1 SNHLY and CDR2 FYNNEI. Trimming removed 6 bases from V and 5 bases from J, with 22 bases in between. The CDR3 is 16 residues long. The chain's CDR3 is CASRAIEGGSKTEAFF. The CDR3 DNA is TGTGCCAGCAGGGCCATTGAAGGGGGTTCGAAGACTGAAGCTTTCTTT.

This clonotype has at least ten counts. The chain employs TRBV4-1 and TRBJ1-2, with 9 positions matching TRBD1. The CDR3 sequence is 16 residues long. V lost 4 bases and J lost 8; bases outside the gene matches: 14. Germline V gene sequence: CDR1 MGHRA, CDR2 YSYEKL. The CDR3 DNA follows: TGCGCCAGCAGCCCGGGAAGAGGGACAGGGACATACGGCTACACCTTC. This translates into CASSPGRGTGTYGYTF.

This clonotype was seen many times. Written as DNA, the CDR3 is TGTGCCAGCAGAGACAGGGGTAATATGAACACTGAAGCTTTCTTT. This sequence encodes CASRDRGNMNTEAFF. The chain links TRBV2 to TRBJ1-1; TRBD1 aligns across 8 bases. The trim removed 6 bases at V and 0 bases at J, leaving 6 bases unmatched. Looked up from germline, CDR1 is SNHLY and CDR2 is FYNNEI. The CDR3 is 15 residues long.

This clonotype has a handful of counts. CDR3 nucleotides: TGCAGTGCTAGAGATAACATGGCTAGCGGAGGGGAGACCCAGTACTTC. It yields the protein CSARDNMASGGETQYF. The chain combines TRBV20-1 with TRBJ2-5; 7 bases align to TRBD2. The CDR3 is 16 amino acids. V shed 0 bases, J shed 5 bases, and the junction held 12 bases outside the gene matches. Germline CDR1 and CDR2: DFQATT and SNEGSKA (reference sequence).

This clonotype was observed a few times. This chain connects TRBV10-3 to TRBJ1-2; weak D call: TRBD1 (6 bases). V lost 5 bases, J lost 3 bases, and 16 bases lay in between. Germline assignment: CDR1 ENHRY and CDR2 SYGVKD. This CDR3 has 15 amino acids. Here the CDR3 DNA reads TGTGCCATCAGTATACCCGGGACATCCTACTATGGCTACACCTTC. Protein product: CAISIPGTSYYGYTF.

This clonotype has more than one count but fewer than ten. This sequence joins TRBV20-1 and TRBJ2-6, with 9 positions matching TRBD1. CDR3 size: 17 residues. The J segment lost 2 bases and the V segment lost 3 bases, leaving 8 bases of the junction unmatched. Germline CDR1 DFQATT, CDR2 SNEGSKA (reference sequence). The CDR3 DNA sequence: TGCAGTGCTAGGGGGGGACAGGGTTCCCCTGGGGCCAACGTCCTGACTTTC. Translating gives CSARGGQGSPGANVLTF.